This T cell receptor (beta chain) was found in a study of cytomegalovirus exposure and HLA in healthy donors. Study-level findings and limits: Researchers catalogued over 150 TCR beta chains as cytomegalovirus-associated.

The germline CDR1 and CDR2 sequences are LNHDA and SQIVND (reference sequence). V was shortened by 7 bases and J by 2 bases, with 5 bases between the two germline ends. The CDR3 totals 12 residues. The assay was immunoSEQ multiplex PCR, and TCRdb's table has in-frame clones only and misses some. Among 52,000 or so clones listed, approximately 92% were seen once. Concerning this clone: Its target is not known.

The V call is TRBV19, the J call TRBJ2-2; unclear D gene. The TCR was taken from a woman aged 18-29 years in good health and CMV-seronegative. Sequencing was done on a sample of PBMCs. CDR3 nucleotide sequence: TGTGCCAGTACCCTAAACACCGGGGAGCTGTTTTTT. Encoded protein: CASTLNTGELFF.